This paragraph reports one TCR beta chain. Germline CDR1 GTSNPN, CDR2 SVGIG (reference sequence). J gave up 6 bases and V 0 bases, and 0 bases lay outside the gene matches. The CDR3 is made up of 13 amino acids. The source of the sample is a study of blood T cell repertoires in COVID-19. Background on the study: Both acute and convalescent COVID-19 samples were obtained from the United States, Italy and Spain. The cDNA or gDNA used as material had been derived from T cells, B-cell-depleted T cells, or PBMCs.

Under the authors' procedure: Amplification of reference gene primers was used by the study to estimate nucleated cell counts. The table came from immunoSEQ multiplex PCR; TCRdb's copy has only in-frame clones and leaves some out. V and J calls and clone size are as listed in that table; D and trimming were resolved from the DNA. The sample holds fewer than 60,000 clones; under 90% are singletons and the top ten take around 9%. Input material: peripheral blood. The gene calls are TRBV30 and TRBJ1-4; 8 nucleotides line up with TRBD1. This sequence was found in an elderly man with active or convalescent COVID-19. The chain's CDR3 is CAWSVQGDEKLFF. In DNA, the CDR3 is TGTGCCTGGAGTGTACAGGGGGATGAAAAACTGTTTTTT.